This is a list of T cell receptor beta chains from one sample in a study of post-analysis software for immune sequencing data. TCRdb redid the calling of the PCR reads with MiXCR, one entry per CDR3 protein. The sample lists approximately 570,000 distinct CDR3 sequences; roughly 40% were seen once. Sample: blood. Every receptor here comes from a girl under 18 with multiple sclerosis. Both conserved end residues are part of each CDR3. The order of the fields is D gene, clone size, V gene, J gene, CDR3 protein, CDR3 DNA. A D gene is named only where the DNA matches it firmly. Where a row states a size, it is once, few, many or the class of an expanded clone; other rows omit it.

-	few	TRBV3-1	TRBJ2-7	CASSQQAYEQYF	TGTGCCAGCAGCCAACAAGCTTACGAGCAGTACTTC
TRBD2	-	TRBV29-1	TRBJ2-3	CSVTGTSSTDTQYF	TGCAGCGTTACCGGGACTAGTAGCACAGATACGCAGTATTTT
TRBD2	-	TRBV5-1	TRBJ2-1	CASSLGLAGNGNEQFF	TGCGCCAGCAGCTTGGGGCTAGCGGGAAATGGGAATGAGCAGTTCTTC
-	-	TRBV20-1	TRBJ2-7	CSASRGTKSYEQYF	TGCAGTGCTTCAAGGGGGACAAAATCCTACGAGCAGTACTTC
-	-	TRBV7-2	TRBJ2-1	CASSLRWPQDEQFF	TGTGCCAGCAGCCTGCGGTGGCCCCAGGATGAGCAGTTCTTC
-	-	TRBV4-1	TRBJ2-5	CASSREARDRETQYF	TGCGCCAGCAGCCGAGAAGCGAGGGACCGCGAGACCCAGTACTTC
-	once	TRBV12-3/TRBV12-4	TRBJ2-1	CASSFYRNKQFF	TGTGCCAGCAGTTTCTACCGCAATAAGCAGTTCTTC
-	few	TRBV20-1	TRBJ2-4	CSARDRGAKNIQYF	TGCAGTGCTAGAGATCGGGGGGCCAAAAACATTCAGTACTTC
-	few	TRBV30	TRBJ2-7	CAWSDRIGLGQGEDYEQYF	TGTGCCTGGAGTGATAGAATAGGACTAGGGCAGGGGGAAGACTACGAGCAGTACTTC
-	few	TRBV5-1	TRBJ1-1	CASRPSVSYTEAFF	TGCGCCAGCAGGCCGTCGGTTTCGTACACTGAAGCTTTCTTT
TRBD2	-	TRBV11-2	TRBJ2-7	CASSFYGTSGGSYEQYF	TGTGCCAGCAGCTTCTATGGGACTAGCGGGGGATCCTACGAGCAGTACTTC
-	-	TRBV5-1	TRBJ2-1	CASSSRIQSNSYNEQFF	TGCGCCAGCAGCTCGAGGATACAGAGCAACTCCTACAATGAGCAGTTCTTC
TRBD2	-	TRBV3-1	TRBJ2-7	CASSQASVAGAYEQYF	TGTGCCAGCAGCCAAGCGTCCGTAGCGGGAGCCTACGAGCAGTACTTC
TRBD1	-	TRBV6-5	TRBJ1-2	CASSSPGQEHHGYTF	TGTGCCAGCAGTTCTCCGGGACAGGAGCACCATGGCTACACCTTC
TRBD2	few	TRBV18	TRBJ2-1	CASSPDTSGNEQFF	TGTGCCAGCTCACCGGATACTAGCGGCAATGAGCAGTTCTTC
-	-	TRBV4-1	TRBJ2-1	CASSQGLALYNEQFF	TGCGCCAGCAGCCAAGGGCTAGCGCTCTACAATGAGCAGTTCTTC
TRBD1	-	TRBV12-3/TRBV12-4	TRBJ1-1	CASSFGGQGENTEAFF	TGTGCCAGCAGTTTCGGGGGACAGGGGGAGAACACTGAAGCTTTCTTT
-	-	TRBV29-1	TRBJ2-3	CSVQTGRTDTQYF	TGCAGCGTCCAAACAGGGCGTACAGATACGCAGTATTTT
-	few	TRBV5-1	TRBJ2-5	CASSPSYRGRETQYF	TGCGCCAGCAGCCCCTCGTATCGTGGGAGGGAGACCCAGTACTTC
-	-	TRBV4-1	TRBJ1-4	CASSPTGTENEKPFF	TGCGCCAGCAGCCCGACCGGGACGGAGAATGAAAAACCGTTTTTT
-	few	TRBV4-2	TRBJ2-4	CASSRGQQNIQYF	TGTGCCAGCAGCCGCGGACAGCAAAACATTCAGTACTTC
-	once	TRBV13	TRBJ2-1	CASSPGATSGNEQFF	TGTGCCAGCAGCCCCGGAGCGACGTCCGGCAATGAGCAGTTCTTC
-	-	TRBV12-3/TRBV12-4	TRBJ1-2	CASSRGQSHYGYTF	TGTGCCAGCAGTAGAGGACAGAGCCACTATGGCTACACCTTC
-	-	TRBV6-1	TRBJ2-5	CASTGGGFQETQYF	TGTGCCAGCACCGGAGGGGGGTTTCAAGAGACCCAGTACTTC
-	few	TRBV5-1	TRBJ2-6	CASSLNLCSGANVLTF	TGCGCCAGCAGCTTGAATCTCTGCTCTGGGGCCAACGTCCTGACTTTC
-	-	TRBV10-3	TRBJ2-7	CAVSESGRGLYEQYF	TGTGCCGTCAGTGAGTCGGGGCGGGGACTCTACGAGCAGTACTTC
TRBD2	-	TRBV19	TRBJ2-1	CASNLAGGTYNEQFF	TGTGCCAGTAACCTAGCGGGAGGGACCTACAATGAGCAGTTCTTC
-	-	TRBV24-1	TRBJ2-7	CATSDPQAGGTYEQYF	TGTGCCACCAGTGATCCGCAGGCAGGGGGGACCTACGAGCAGTACTTC
-	-	TRBV20-1	TRBJ1-5	CSATYSNQPQHF	TGCAGTGCTACGTATAGCAATCAGCCCCAGCATTTT
TRBD2	-	TRBV12-3/TRBV12-4	TRBJ2-1	CASSFGTSGRDYEQFF	TGTGCCAGCAGTTTTGGGACTAGCGGGAGGGACTATGAGCAGTTCTTC
TRBD1	-	TRBV29-1	TRBJ2-3	CSAVLTGGGTDTQYF	TGCAGCGCCGTCCTGACAGGGGGTGGCACAGATACGCAGTATTTT
-	-	TRBV12-3/TRBV12-4	TRBJ2-7	CASSFTTYEQYF	TGTGCCAGCAGTTTTACGACCTACGAGCAGTACTTC
-	-	TRBV3-1	TRBJ2-1	CASREVGSRNEQFF	TGTGCCAGCAGGGAAGTGGGGAGCCGCAATGAGCAGTTCTTC
TRBD2	-	TRBV12-3/TRBV12-4	TRBJ2-3	CASSPSGGRTSTDAQYF	TGTGCCAGCAGTCCGAGCGGGGGTCGAACTAGCACAGATGCGCAGTATTTT
-	few	TRBV12-3/TRBV12-4	TRBJ2-2	CASSLGRATGELFF	TGTGCCAGCAGTTTGGGCAGGGCTACCGGGGAGCTGTTTTTT